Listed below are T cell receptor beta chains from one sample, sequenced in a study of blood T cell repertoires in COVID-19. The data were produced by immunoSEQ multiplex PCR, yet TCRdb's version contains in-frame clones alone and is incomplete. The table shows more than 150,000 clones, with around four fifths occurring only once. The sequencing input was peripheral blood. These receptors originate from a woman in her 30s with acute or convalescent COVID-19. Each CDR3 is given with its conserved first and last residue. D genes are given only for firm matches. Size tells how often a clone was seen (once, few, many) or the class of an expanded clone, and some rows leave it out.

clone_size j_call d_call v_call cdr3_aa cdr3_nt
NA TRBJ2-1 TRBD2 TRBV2 CASRRTLAGSYNEQFF TGTGCCAGCAGAAGAACTCTAGCGGGATCCTACAATGAGCAGTTCTTC
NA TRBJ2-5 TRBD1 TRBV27 CASKDRVETQYF TGTGCCAGCAAAGACAGGGTCGAGACCCAGTACTTC
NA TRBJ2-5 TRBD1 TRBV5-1 CASSLGVGQGQETQYF TGCGCCAGCAGCTTGGGCGTGGGACAGGGCCAAGAGACCCAGTACTTC
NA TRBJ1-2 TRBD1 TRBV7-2 CASSSTGGYGYTF TGTGCCAGCAGCTCGACAGGGGGCTATGGCTACACCTTC
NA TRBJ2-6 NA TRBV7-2 CASSTGSGANVLTF TGTGCCAGCAGCACAGGGTCTGGGGCCAACGTCCTGACTTTC
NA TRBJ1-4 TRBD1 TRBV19 CAIRKPTGGLFF TGTGCCATCCGTAAACCGACAGGGGGACTGTTTTTT
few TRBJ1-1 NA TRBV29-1 CSVHTGHTEAFF TGCAGCGTTCATACAGGGCACACTGAAGCTTTCTTT
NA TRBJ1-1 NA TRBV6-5 CASSYRSTATTEAFF TGTGCCAGCAGTTACCGATCGACAGCCACCACTGAAGCTTTCTTT
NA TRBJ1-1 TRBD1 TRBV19 CASGISTGFGEAFF TGTGCCAGTGGAATATCGACAGGGTTCGGTGAAGCTTTCTTT
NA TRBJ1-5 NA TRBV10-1 CASSVGTNQPQHF TGCGCCAGCAGTGTGGGCACCAATCAGCCCCAGCATTTT
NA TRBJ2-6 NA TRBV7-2 CASSSEPAGWTSGANVLTF TGTGCCAGCAGCTCCGAACCGGCAGGGTGGACCTCTGGGGCCAACGTCCTGACTTTC
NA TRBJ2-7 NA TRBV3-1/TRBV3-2 CASSQIPYEQYF TGTGCCAGCAGCCAAATCCCTTACGAGCAGTACTTC
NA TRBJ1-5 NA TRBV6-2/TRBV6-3 CASSLTRGLGNQPQHF TGTGCCAGCAGTTTAACCAGGGGCTTAGGCAATCAGCCCCAGCATTTT
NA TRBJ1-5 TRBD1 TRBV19 CASSPLRFSGQGGQPQHF TGTGCCAGTAGTCCCCTTCGGTTTTCCGGACAGGGAGGTCAGCCCCAGCATTTT
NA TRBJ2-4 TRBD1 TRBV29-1 CSAGRQGAKNIQYF TGCAGCGCGGGGAGACAGGGGGCTAAAAACATTCAGTACTTC
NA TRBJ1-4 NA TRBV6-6 CASSYGTPSIGEKLFF TGTGCCAGCAGTTACGGCACGCCTTCCATTGGTGAAAAACTGTTTTTT
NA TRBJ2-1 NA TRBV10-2 CASSESTGSSYNEQFF TGCGCCAGCAGTGAGTCGACAGGAAGCTCCTACAATGAGCAGTTCTTC
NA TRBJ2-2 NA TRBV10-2 CASSSGVMNTGELFF TGCGCCAGCAGCTCCGGGGTTATGAACACCGGGGAGCTGTTTTTT
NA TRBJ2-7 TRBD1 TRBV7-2 CASSLGQGMIYEQYF TGTGCCAGCAGCTTAGGACAGGGAATGATCTACGAGCAGTACTTC
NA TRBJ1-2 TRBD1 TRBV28 CASSFPPGQGSYGYTF TGTGCCAGCAGTTTTCCGCCGGGACAGGGATCCTATGGCTACACCTTC
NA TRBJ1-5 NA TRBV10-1 CASTRMDSLPVVPQHF TGCGCCAGCACCCGCATGGACAGTCTCCCCGTCGTGCCCCAGCATTTT
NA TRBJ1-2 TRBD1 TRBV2 CASSEANRGVYGYTF TGTGCCAGCAGTGAAGCAAACAGGGGGGTCTATGGCTACACCTTC
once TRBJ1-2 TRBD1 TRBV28 CASDRGQNYGYTF TGTGCCAGCGACAGGGGACAGAACTATGGCTACACCTTC
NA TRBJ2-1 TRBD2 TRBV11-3 CASSLAGGYNEQFF TGTGCCAGCAGCCTAGCGGGAGGGTACAATGAGCAGTTCTTC